This T cell receptor (beta chain) originates from a study of OX40 agonist ivuxolimab in advanced cancers. In the study overall: The costimulatory receptor OX40 (CD134) was targeted by ivuxolimab, a fully human IgG2 agonistic monoclonal antibody. Prior anti-PD-1, anti-PD-L1 or anti-CTLA-4 therapy was permitted, and approximately 42% of dose-escalation patients had received checkpoint inhibitors. The point of sequencing TCRbeta in the periphery was to test whether ivuxolimab changed TCR sequence diversity and drove clonal T-cell expansion. Partial responses occurred in three dose-escalation patients: two with cutaneous melanoma and one with hepatocellular carcinoma. Of the approximately 50 dose-escalation patients, hepatocellular carcinoma was present in around 20, melanoma in around 15, renal cell carcinoma in 9 and head and neck cancer in 9. A male proportion of approximately 83% and a mean age of 60 years, ranging from 23 to 79, were recorded for the dose-escalation cohort. Intravenous ivuxolimab was administered to patients every 2 weeks at six dose levels: 0.01, 0.1, 0.3, 1.5, 3 and 10 mg/kg. The monotherapy dose-escalation portion (N ≈ 52 patients) of the phase I ivuxolimab trial is reported in the paper.

Genomic DNA was extracted from sorted cells for sequencing of the TCRbeta CDR3 region. TCRbeta CDR3 regions were sequenced using the immunoSEQ Assay. TCRdb limited this immuneACCESS table to in-frame rearrangements with V and J called. A share of clones is missing; checked studies link under half to unresolved V genes, and the rest is unexplained. The sample profile shows under 95,000 clones; 70% to 90% of them were found once. The ten largest clonotypes hold roughly 16% of the sample. The germline V gene specifies SGHRS as CDR1 and YFSETQ as CDR2. Trimming removed 0 bases from V and 5 bases from J, leaving 10 bases between the germline ends. There are 14 amino acids in the CDR3, from cysteine to phenylalanine inclusive. Left in the record is the CDR3 DNA by itself, 42 bases read in frame from the first base. Summary of the overall study and its limitations: Antigen specificity was not determined for the clonally expanded peripheral T cells. At doses from 0.1 to 3.0 mg/kg, clonal expansion was seen in both CD4+ and CD8+ blood T cells between baseline and week 6. In the 0.1-3.0 mg/kg groups, partial responders had among the lowest normalized peripheral clonal expansion, particularly in CD8+ T cells. On average, CD8+ T cells showed more expanded clones than CD4+ T cells after ivuxolimab. Low levels of normalized T-cell clonal expansion were also seen in some patients who did not respond.

This clone has just one count. It has no known antigen specificity. No base quality values were provided; no much bigger clone lies one nucleotide off. The trial excluded patients who had a history of autoimmune disease or who were on systemic immunosuppression. Peripheral blood for TCR sequencing was drawn from every dose cohort at baseline, at cycle 4 day 1 and at cycle 7 day 1. The samples were drawn from a first-in-human, open-label, multicenter phase I dose-escalation trial of ivuxolimab. Adults with locally advanced or metastatic melanoma, renal cell carcinoma, hepatocellular carcinoma or head and neck squamous cell carcinoma were enrolled in the trial. CD4+ and CD8+ T cells were sorted separately from peripheral blood before TCR sequencing.

This clonotype originated in an adult with an advanced solid tumor such as melanoma, head and neck, liver or kidney cancer. The chain was built from TRBV5-1 and TRBJ2-3; the D region possibly corresponds to TRBD2 (6 bases align). This material consisted of CD4+ or CD8+ T cells sorted from blood, taken in a trial of the OX40 agonist ivuxolimab. The CDR3 is CASSLGGRLDTQYF. The DNA sequence is given as TGCGCCAGCAGCTTGGGGGGGAGGTTAGATACGCAGTATTTT.